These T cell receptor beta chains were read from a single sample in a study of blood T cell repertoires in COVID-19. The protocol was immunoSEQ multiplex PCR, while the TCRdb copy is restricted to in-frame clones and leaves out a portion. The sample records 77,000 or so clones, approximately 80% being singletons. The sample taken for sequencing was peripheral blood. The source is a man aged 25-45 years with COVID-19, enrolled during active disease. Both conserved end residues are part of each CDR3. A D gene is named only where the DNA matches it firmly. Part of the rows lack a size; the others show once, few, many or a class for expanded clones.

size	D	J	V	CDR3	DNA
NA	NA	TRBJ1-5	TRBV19	CASSQQGSQPQHF	TGTGCCAGTAGCCAACAGGGAAGTCAGCCCCAGCATTTT
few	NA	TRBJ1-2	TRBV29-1	CSVEDLRGGYTF	TGCAGCGTTGAAGATCTCAGGGGCGGCTACACCTTC
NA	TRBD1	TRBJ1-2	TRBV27	CASSYRTGNGYTF	TGTGCCAGCAGTTATAGGACAGGGAATGGCTACACCTTC
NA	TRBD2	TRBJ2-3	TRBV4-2	CASSHAGVGTSTDTQYF	TGTGCCAGCAGCCATGCGGGGGTCGGGACTAGCACAGATACGCAGTATTTT
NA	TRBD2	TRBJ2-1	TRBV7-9	CASSTGLAGASEQFF	TGTGCCAGCAGCACCGGGCTAGCGGGAGCAAGTGAGCAGTTCTTC
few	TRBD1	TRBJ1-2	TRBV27	CASSRDRAFYGYTF	TGTGCCAGCAGTCGGGACAGGGCCTTCTATGGCTACACCTTC
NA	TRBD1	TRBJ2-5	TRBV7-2	CASSRDRGQGTQYF	TGTGCCAGCAGCCGGGACAGGGGCCAGGGGACCCAGTACTTC
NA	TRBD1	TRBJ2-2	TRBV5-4	CASSLAQGASGELFF	TGTGCCAGCAGCTTGGCGCAGGGGGCCTCCGGGGAGCTGTTTTTT
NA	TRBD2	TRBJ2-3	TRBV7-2	CASRPSGSADTQYF	TGTGCCAGCAGACCCAGCGGGAGCGCAGATACGCAGTATTTT
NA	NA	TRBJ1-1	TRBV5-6	CASETYHGGSAEAFF	TGTGCCAGCGAAACCTACCATGGGGGGAGCGCTGAAGCTTTCTTT
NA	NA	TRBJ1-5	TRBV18	CASSPRRQDSNQPQHF	TGTGCCAGCTCACCTAGACGACAGGATAGCAATCAGCCCCAGCATTTT
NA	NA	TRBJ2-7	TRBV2	CASRPTFNYEQYF	TGTGCCAGCAGACCGACATTCAACTACGAGCAGTACTTC
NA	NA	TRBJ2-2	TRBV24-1	CATSDPGRSGGELFF	TGTGCCACCAGTGATCCAGGGAGGAGTGGCGGGGAGCTGTTTTTT
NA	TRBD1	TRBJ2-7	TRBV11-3	CASSYGTGVYEQYF	TGTGCCAGCAGCTACGGGACAGGGGTTTACGAGCAGTACTTC
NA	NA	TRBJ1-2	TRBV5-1	CASSPTLFPGGYTF	TGCGCCAGCAGCCCGACCCTATTCCCGGGTGGCTACACCTTC
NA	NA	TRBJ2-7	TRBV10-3	CAIRGRSGPSYEQYF	TGTGCCATCAGGGGTAGGAGCGGGCCCTCCTACGAGCAGTACTTC
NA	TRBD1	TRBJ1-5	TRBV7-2	CASSLGQGAGRPQHF	TGTGCCAGCAGCCTGGGACAGGGGGCGGGACGGCCCCAGCATTTT
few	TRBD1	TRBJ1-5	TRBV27	CASSSPAGGGGTQHF	TGTGCCAGCAGTTCCCCCGCAGGGGGTGGGGGGACCCAGCATTTT
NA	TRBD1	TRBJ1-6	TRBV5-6	CASSRGQGLWSHF	TGTGCCAGCAGCCGTGGACAGGGCCTTTGGTCCCACTTT
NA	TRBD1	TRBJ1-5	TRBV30	CAWSQAGTGFFSNQPQHF	TGTGCCTGGAGTCAAGCCGGGACAGGCTTTTTTAGCAATCAGCCCCAGCATTTT
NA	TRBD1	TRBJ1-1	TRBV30	CAWRPKDRGNTEAFF	TGTGCCTGGAGACCTAAGGACAGGGGGAACACTGAAGCTTTCTTT
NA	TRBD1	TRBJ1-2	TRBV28	CASSKTGFGYTF	TGTGCCAGCAGCAAGACAGGGTTTGGCTACACCTTC
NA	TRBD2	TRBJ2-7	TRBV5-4	CASSLEAGGFYEQYF	TGTGCCAGCAGCTTGGAAGCGGGAGGGTTCTACGAGCAGTACTTC
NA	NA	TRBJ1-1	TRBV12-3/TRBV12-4	CASSSEGGGKSFF	TGTGCCAGCAGTTCCGAGGGGGGGGGTAAGTCTTTCTTT
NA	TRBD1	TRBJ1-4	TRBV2	CASSATGGTNEKLFF	TGTGCCAGCAGTGCAACAGGGGGAACTAATGAAAAACTGTTTTTT
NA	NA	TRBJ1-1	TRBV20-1	CSARGGTLGLF	TGCAGTGCTAGGGGCGGGACCCTTGGGCTCTTT
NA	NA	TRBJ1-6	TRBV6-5	CASSLAGGNSPLHF	TGTGCCAGCTCCTTAGCGGGCGGAAATTCACCCCTCCACTTT
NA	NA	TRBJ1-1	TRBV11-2	CASSLSGDTEAFF	TGTGCCAGCAGCTTATCCGGGGACACTGAAGCTTTCTTT
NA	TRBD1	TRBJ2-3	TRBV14	CASSHAPGTDTDTQYF	TGTGCCAGCAGCCATGCTCCCGGGACAGACACAGATACGCAGTATTTT
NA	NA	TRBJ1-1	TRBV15	CATGGAMNTEAFF	TGTGCCACCGGAGGGGCTATGAACACTGAAGCTTTCTTT
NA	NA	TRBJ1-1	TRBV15	CATSTGGGNTEAFF	TGTGCCACCAGCACCGGGGGGGGGAACACTGAAGCTTTCTTT
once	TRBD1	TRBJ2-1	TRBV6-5	CASSGQGGINEQFF	TGTGCCAGCAGCGGACAGGGGGGCATCAATGAGCAGTTCTTC